What follows describes a single TCR beta chain. Antigen: not known. A single run covered 15-18 subjects with over 180 million TCR-beta sequences. TCRdb called the 5' RACE reads again in MiXCR, with one record for every CDR3 protein. The sample holds roughly 60,000 distinct CDR3 sequences, over 3.5% seen once. Trimming took 4 bases from V and 2 from J, leaving 4 bases between them. The CDR3 has 12 residues. The germline CDR1 and CDR2 sequences are SGHAT and FQNNGV. This sample was taken from a study of neurological immune-mediated disorders. Study-wide findings and caveats: Clinical and MRI features did not associate with the cluster found in multiple sclerosis patients. HTLV-1-associated myelopathy had the most TCR clonal expansion, while multiple sclerosis had the least, a level that fell below healthy controls.

2 million unsorted PBMCs were stored in RNAlater at -80 °C before RNA extraction. Input material: PBMCs. The rearrangement uses TRBV11-2 and TRBJ2-3; unclear D gene. The sequence derives from a woman aged 45-65 years with multiple sclerosis. As DNA, the CDR3 is TGTGCCAGCAGCTCTGTCACAGATACGCAGTATTTT. It is translated as CASSSVTDTQYF.